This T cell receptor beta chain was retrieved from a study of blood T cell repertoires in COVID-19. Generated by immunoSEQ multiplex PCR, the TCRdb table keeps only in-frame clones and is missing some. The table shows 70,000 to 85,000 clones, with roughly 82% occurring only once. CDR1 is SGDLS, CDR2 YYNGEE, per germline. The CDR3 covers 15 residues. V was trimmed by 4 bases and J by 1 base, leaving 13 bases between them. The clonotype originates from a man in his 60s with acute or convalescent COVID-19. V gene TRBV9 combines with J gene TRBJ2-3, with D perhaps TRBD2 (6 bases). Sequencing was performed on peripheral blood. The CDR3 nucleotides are TGTGCCAGCAGCCTGTCGGGCGGGGGCACAGATACGCAGTATTTT. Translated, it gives CASSLSGGGTDTQYF.